The 25 T cell receptor beta chains presented below share a single source sample, sequenced in a study of Ad26.COV2.S vaccination and SARS-CoV-2 variants. Documented treatment: some 20 received Ad26.COV2.S at low or high dose, single or two shots; roughly five received placebo; per-sample allocation not given. Collection of samples fell on day 63 after the first vaccine or placebo injection. The method was immunoSEQ multiplex PCR; TCRdb's version includes in-frame clones alone and lacks a portion of them. The sample has hundreds of thousands of clones, roughly 90% seen once. Sequenced here: peripheral blood, sampled in a trial of Ad26.COV2.S vaccine versus placebo. Source of these receptors: a person between 18 and 59 years old who received the Ad26.COV2.S COVID-19 vaccine or a placebo.

The rearrangement uses TRBV19 and TRBJ2-7; maybe TRBD2 (6 bases). Germline values: CDR1 LNHDA, CDR2 SQIVND (reference sequence). The CDR3 spans 14 residues. Trimming cost V 3 bases and J 3 bases, with 12 bases left between them. CDR3 DNA sequence: TGTGCCAGTAGTATCGGAGCGGAGGGCTACGAGCAGTACTTC. It codes for CASSIGAEGYEQYF.

V is TRBV7-2 and J is TRBJ2-7, with 9 bases lining up with TRBD2. CDR3 length: 15 residues. Germline-derived CDR1 and CDR2 are SGHTA and FQGNSA. Trimming at V came to 5 bases and at J to 7 bases, leaving 12 bases not matched to a gene. CDR3 region: CASSPHSGRGLEQYF. The CDR3 DNA reads TGTGCCAGCAGCCCTCATAGCGGGAGAGGTTTAGAGCAGTACTTC.

This clone was observed a handful of times. The chain is built from TRBV4-1 and TRBJ2-3; TRBD2 agrees at 10 bases. Germline CDR1 reads MGHRA; CDR2 reads YSYEKL. CDR3 size: 16 residues. V lost 1 base to trimming and J lost 4 bases; unmatched junction nucleotides: 5. CDR3 residues: CASSQVFSGRPDTQYF. The CDR3 nucleotides are TGCGCCAGCAGCCAAGTATTTAGCGGGAGGCCAGATACGCAGTATTTT.

This clone was seen only a few times. The rearrangement joins TRBV7-9 to TRBJ1-3, with D possibly being TRBD1 (6 bases). V dropped 4 bases and J dropped 2 bases, with 12 bases sitting between them. The length of the CDR3 is 15 residues. CDR1 is SEHNR and CDR2 is FQNEAQ in the germline V gene (reference sequence). The CDR3 region is CASSSGQLAGNTIYF. The DNA for the CDR3 is TGTGCCAGCAGCTCCGGACAGCTCGCTGGAAACACCATATATTTT.

The chain couples TRBV5-5 to TRBJ2-1; a weak D match, TRBD2 (5 bases). In germline, CDR1 is SGHKS, CDR2 YYEKEE (reference sequence). V lost 1 base and J lost 0, with 14 bases in between. The CDR3 spans 17 residues. The DNA for the CDR3 is TGTGCCAGCAGCTTGCTTGGAGCGGAGACCTCCTACAATGAGCAGTTCTTC. Translation gives CASSLLGAETSYNEQFF.

The V gene is TRBV19, the J gene TRBJ2-7; no clear D gene. CDR3 length: 11 amino acids. Trimming took 3 bases from V and 3 from J, leaving 3 bases between them. CDR1 and CDR2 (germline): LNHDA, SQIVND (reference sequence). The CDR3 region is CASSMGYEQYF. The CDR3 DNA reads TGTGCCAGTAGTATGGGCTACGAGCAGTACTTC.

The CDR3 DNA reads as TGTGCCAGCAGCTTAGACCCGAGGGGGGATACGCAGTATTTT. Protein product: CASSLDPRGDTQYF. V and J are TRBV7-9 and TRBJ2-3; a weak D match, TRBD1 (6 bases). This CDR3 comprises 14 residues. V gave up 1 base and J gave up 6 bases, with 11 bases separating them. Per the germline V gene, CDR1 is SEHNR and CDR2 is FQNEAQ (reference sequence).

The chain recombines TRBV3-1 (or the pseudogene TRBV3-2) with TRBJ1-4; no clear D. Deletions cut 0 bases from V and 12 bases from J, with 11 bases between. Germline V CDR1 and CDR2: LGHDT, YNNKEL (reference sequence). The CDR3 spans 13 residues. CDR3 in amino acids: CASSQETPRELFF. The CDR3 DNA follows: TGTGCCAGCAGCCAAGAGACGCCACGAGAACTGTTTTTT.

This sequence joins TRBV6-5 and TRBJ2-7; TRBD1 matches 9 bases. Germline-derived CDR1 and CDR2 are MNHEY and SVGAGI. The length of the CDR3 is 15 residues. Germline trimming cut 5 bases from V and 3 bases from J; bases unmatched to any gene: 8. CDR3 bases: TGTGCCAGCAGTACAGGGGGCGGAAGAGTCTACGAGCAGTACTTC. Its translation is CASSTGGGRVYEQYF.

This chain connects TRBV6-5 to TRBJ2-7, with unresolved D. Between the trimmed V and J ends, which lost 2 bases and 3 bases, there was a span of 8 bases. CDR3 size: 13 residues. The germline gives CDR1 MNHEY, CDR2 SVGAGI. The CDR3 DNA reads TGTGCCAGCAGTTACGGGCAGCACTACGAGCAGTACTTC. Its translation: CASSYGQHYEQYF.

The chain has TRBV19 and TRBJ1-2; D may be TRBD1 (6 bases). The CDR3 extends over 15 amino acids. CDR1 is LNHDA and CDR2 is SQIVND in the germline V gene (reference sequence). The ends were cut back, 5 bases at V and 3 bases at J, with 16 bases in the middle. For the CDR3, the DNA is TGTGCCAGTAGTCCAGGAGGGGGGTATGACTATGGCTACACCTTC. It encodes CASSPGGGYDYGYTF.

This clone has just one count. The chain links TRBV7-9 to TRBJ2-5; no definite D call. V was shortened by 4 bases and J by 1 base, with 10 bases between the two germline ends. There are 14 residues in the CDR3. Germline V gene data show CDR1 as SEHNR and CDR2 as FQNEAQ (reference sequence). This chain's CDR3 is CASSSRRTQETQYF. The CDR3 nucleotides read TGTGCCAGCAGCTCCCGTCGGACCCAAGAGACCCAGTACTTC.

The V and J genes are TRBV28 and TRBJ2-7; D uncertain. The germline V gene encodes CDR1 MDHEN and CDR2 SYDVKM. The V end lost 6 bases, the J end lost 2 bases, and 8 bases lay between the germline ends. This CDR3 is 12 amino acids long. The CDR3 loop reads CASRTLTYEQYF. The DNA of the CDR3 is TGTGCCAGCAGAACTCTAACCTACGAGCAGTACTTC.

This sequence joins TRBV30 and TRBJ1-5; D is unresolved. There are 15 residues in the CDR3. Germline-derived CDR1 and CDR2 are GTSNPN and SVGIG (reference sequence). Trimming removed 4 bases from V and 3 bases from J, with 16 bases in between. The CDR3 DNA is TGTGCCTGGATGGGTAGCCAAGGAGCCAATCAGCCCCAGCATTTT. Translated: CAWMGSQGANQPQHF.

V gene TRBV12-5 combines with J gene TRBJ1-2; D ambiguous. From germline, CDR1 is LGHNT and CDR2 FRNRAP. The CDR3 has 15 residues. Trimming pared 7 bases from V and 8 bases from J, leaving 23 bases between. The CDR3 DNA is TGTGCTAGTGCTAAAAAGGGTAGCCCCCGTACCGGCTACACCTTC. As protein: CASAKKGSPRTGYTF.

The chain is built from TRBV5-1 and TRBJ2-3, with 8 bases that match TRBD2. The germline CDR1 and CDR2 sequences are SGHRS and YFSETQ. The CDR3 spans 15 residues. With 6 bases clipped from V and 4 bases from J, the junction kept 10 bases outside the gene matches. CDR3 sequence reads: CASTRGAGGPDTQYF. The CDR3 DNA reads as TGCGCCAGCACCCGGGGGGCGGGAGGTCCAGATACGCAGTATTTT.

This rearrangement joins TRBV7-2 to TRBJ2-7, with no clear D. This CDR3 is 15 amino acids long. CDR1 and CDR2 (germline): SGHTA, FQGNSA. Trimming took off 1 base at V and 3 bases at J, with 13 bases between the two ends. The CDR3 coding sequence is TGTGCCAGCAGCTTAGGGAAGGGCAAAAGCTACGAGCAGTACTTC. Translating it yields CASSLGKGKSYEQYF.

V and J are TRBV4-3 and TRBJ2-7; 8 bases align to TRBD2. Germline V gene sequence: CDR1 LGHNA, CDR2 YSLEER. The CDR3 totals 18 residues. V gave up 2 bases and J gave up 0 bases; unmatched junction bases: 12. CDR3: CASSQSYPTTSDSYEQYF. In nucleotides, the CDR3 is TGCGCCAGCAGCCAATCGTACCCCACGACTAGCGACTCCTACGAGCAGTACTTC.

This rearrangement joins TRBV11-2 to TRBJ1-1, with 7 bases matching TRBD1. Unmatched junction bases numbered 9, after V lost 2 bases and J lost 0 bases. The CDR3 is 17 residues long. Germline CDR1 and CDR2: SGHAT and FQNNGV. This CDR3 is CASSLRVIGQVNTEAFF. The DNA for the CDR3 is TGTGCCAGCAGCTTAAGGGTTATAGGACAGGTGAACACTGAAGCTTTCTTT.

The chain has TRBV9 and TRBJ1-2; tentatively, D is TRBD1 (5 bases). V gave up 3 bases and J gave up 0 bases, with 12 bases separating them. Germline loops: CDR1 SGDLS, CDR2 YYNGEE. This CDR3 has 15 amino acids. The CDR3, as DNA: TGTGCCAGCAGCGCAGGGAGTATATCTAACTATGGCTACACCTTC. Translation: CASSAGSISNYGYTF.

This chain connects TRBV10-3 to TRBJ2-3; weak D call: TRBD1 (6 bases). The CDR3 has 13 residues. V was shortened by 4 bases and J by 1 base, with 6 bases between the two germline ends. The germline V gene has CDR1 ENHRY and CDR2 SYGVKD. This CDR3 reads CAISGQGTDTQYF. The DNA for the CDR3 is TGTGCCATCAGTGGACAGGGCACAGATACGCAGTATTTT.

The rearrangement uses TRBV7-3 and TRBJ2-7; D remains ambiguous. The V gene lost 6 bases and the J gene lost 3 bases, with 15 bases spanning the gap. The germline V gene has CDR1 SGHTA and CDR2 FQGTGA. This CDR3 has 14 residues. The CDR3 nucleotides read TGTGCCAGCAGAACAGTTTATAGGGTCTACGAGCAGTACTTC. Protein sequence: CASRTVYRVYEQYF. Full variable domain (remainder filled in from reference TRBV7-3 and TRBJ2-7): GAGVSQTPSNKVTEKGKYVELRCDPISGHTALYWYRQSLGQGPEFLIYFQGTGAADDSGLPNDRFFAVRPEGSVSTLKIQRTERGDSAVYLCASRTVYRVYEQYFGPGTRLTVT.

The chain carries TRBV5-6 and TRBJ2-6, with TRBD1 matching 7 bases. V gave up 4 bases and J gave up 2 bases; unmatched junction bases: 3. Germline V gives CDR1 SGHDT, CDR2 YYEEEE. CDR3 size: 15 residues. The CDR3 DNA reads TGTGCCAGCAGCGCGACAGGGACTGGGGCCAACGTCCTGACTTTC. It translates to CASSATGTGANVLTF.

The chain recombines TRBV6-5 with TRBJ1-4; no clear D. The germline gives CDR1 MNHEY, CDR2 SVGAGI. The V and J ends lost 0 bases and 6 bases respectively, with 11 bases between them. The CDR3 spans 15 residues. The CDR3 here is CASSYSVTFDEKLFF. The DNA of the CDR3 is TGTGCCAGCAGTTACTCTGTGACATTCGATGAAAAACTGTTTTTT.

The gene calls are TRBV5-1 and TRBJ1-2; D gene uncertain. Trimming removed 0 bases from V and 0 bases from J, with 9 bases in between. CDR1 and CDR2 (germline): SGHRS, YFSETQ. The CDR3 spans 15 residues. The chain's CDR3 is CASSLVDGPNYGYTF. CDR3 in DNA: TGCGCCAGCAGCTTGGTGGACGGGCCTAACTATGGCTACACCTTC.